The next 9 T cell receptor beta chains were all read from a single sample in a study of spatial heterogeneity in lung cancer. The sample's time point: sample taken at primary tumor resection. General observations from the study: Counts that tracked tumor mutation counts were those of expanded intratumoral alpha and beta TCRs.

TCRdb re-called the 5' RACE reads with MiXCR, one entry per CDR3 protein. This table holds roughly 10,000 distinct CDR3 sequences, 7.9% found once. These receptors are not linked to any known antigen. This material consisted of lung tumor tissue, taken at surgery. Receptors originate from a female donor with early-stage non-small cell lung cancer.

Comment on this clonotype: This beta chain is an off-target read within a library intended for alpha chains, so its frequency means little. This chain links TRBV2 with TRBJ2-3; 13 bases fit TRBD2. Germline CDR1 is SNHLY and CDR2 is FYNNEI. With V trimmed by 6 bases and J by 3 bases, 3 bases remained unmatched. This CDR3 has 15 residues. The CDR3 is CASSQTSGGTDTQYF. DNA of the CDR3: TGTGCCAGCAGCCAGACTAGCGGGGGGACAGATACGCAGTATTTT.

Details on this clonotype: This may come from a read error, since a much larger clone is one base off. This beta chain is a stray sequence in a library constructed for alpha chains; its clone size is not meaningful. The chain carries TRBV6-5 and TRBJ1-1, with D unclear. Looked up from germline, CDR1 is MNHEY and CDR2 is SVGAGI. The CDR3 contains 13 residues. The V end was cut by 7 bases, the J end by 0 bases, with 9 bases between. The CDR3, as DNA: TGTGCCAGCACCTCAGCCCTGAACACTGAAGCTTTCTTT. It codes for CASTSALNTEAFF.

This clonotype was observed a handful of times. At one end, the junction sequence differs from germline, possibly due to a read error. This beta chain turned up in a library designed for alpha chains; as an off-target read, its abundance says little. This chain connects TRBV4-3 to TRBJ1-6, with D unresolved. Germline V gene sequence: CDR1 LGHNA, CDR2 YSLEER. There are 15 residues in the CDR3. CDR3 sequence reads: CATSSDAGYNSPLHF. In nucleotides, the CDR3 is TGCGCCACCAGCAGCGATGCAGGCTATAATTCACCCCTCCACTTT.

This clonotype was seen repeatedly, ten times or more. This beta chain appears as a stray read in a library generated for alpha chains; its size is not informative. The CDR3 is CASSLGQGPDTQYF. The CDR3 region has the DNA TGCGCCAGCAGCTTGGGACAGGGCCCAGATACGCAGTATTTT. This chain joins TRBV5-1 and TRBJ2-3, with 7 positions matching TRBD1. Trimming cost V 0 bases and J 4 bases; bases outside gene matches: 2. Germline V gene data show CDR1 as SGHRS and CDR2 as YFSETQ. The CDR3 extends over 14 amino acids.

This clonotype came up many times. This beta chain is off target for a library built for alpha chains, so its abundance means little. The rearrangement links TRBV6-6 to TRBJ1-2; the D gene is possibly TRBD1 (6 bases). V shed 5 bases and J shed 7 bases, with 11 bases lying between them. Germline CDR1 is MNHNY and CDR2 is SVGAGI (reference sequence). CDR3 length equals 12 residues. CDR3 nucleotide sequence: TGTGCCAGCAGTCTCGACAGGCGTGGCTACACCTTC. Its protein is CASSLDRRGYTF.

In its sample, this clonotype is medium-sized. This beta chain represents an off-target read in a library built for alpha chains; its size is of limited meaning. The V gene is TRBV7-9, the J gene TRBJ1-2, with TRBD1 matching 9 bases. Germline V gives CDR1 SEHNR, CDR2 FQNEAQ (reference sequence). This CDR3 comprises 14 residues. Trimming took 4 bases from V and 7 from J; bases not matched to a gene: 7. This chain's CDR3 is CASSSPGQGFGYTF. The CDR3 DNA reads as TGTGCCAGCAGCTCACCGGGACAGGGCTTTGGCTACACCTTC.

Turning to this clonotype: This beta chain is a stray sequence in a library constructed for alpha chains; its clone size is not meaningful. This sequence joins TRBV5-1 and TRBJ1-6; the D gene is possibly TRBD1 (6 bases). Trimming took off 3 bases at V and 7 bases at J, with 14 bases between the two ends. Germline lookup yields CDR1 SGHRS and CDR2 YFSETQ. The CDR3 runs 15 residues. The CDR3 DNA sequence: TGCGCCAGCAGCTCGCAAGGACAGCAAAATTCACCCCTCCACTTT. Translation: CASSSQGQQNSPLHF.

In its sample, this clonotype was seen many times. With the library built for alpha chains, this beta chain is off target and its frequency is not meaningful. CDR3 residues: CASSQDGGRGQPQHF. CDR3 nucleotide sequence: TGTGCCAGCAGCCAAGACGGAGGGCGGGGGCAGCCCCAGCATTTT. The rearrangement links TRBV7-9 to TRBJ1-5, with a possible D match to TRBD1 (5 bases). The CDR3 spans 15 residues. The V end lost 5 bases, the J end lost 7 bases, and 18 bases lay between the germline ends. Germline V lookup: CDR1 SEHNR, CDR2 FQNEAQ (reference sequence). Looking up the rest from reference TRBV7-9 and TRBJ1-5 gives the full variable domain: DTGVSQNPRHKITKRGQNVTFRCDPISEHNRLYWYRQTLGQGPEFLTYFQNEAQLEKSRLLSDRFSAERPKGSFSTLEIQRTEQGDSAMYLCASSQDGGRGQPQHFGDGTRLSIL.

Many counts were recorded for this clonotype. This beta chain is a stray read from a library made for alpha chains; its abundance is not meaningful. The chain uses TRBV5-1 and TRBJ2-5; D is perhaps TRBD2 (7 bases). Germline lookup yields CDR1 SGHRS and CDR2 YFSETQ. Trimming took 5 bases from V and 3 from J, leaving 20 bases between them. The CDR3 sequence is 16 residues long. CDR3 region: CASRGFWAGAEETQYF. CDR3 coding DNA: TGCGCCAGCAGGGGTTTTTGGGCGGGGGCTGAAGAGACCCAGTACTTC.